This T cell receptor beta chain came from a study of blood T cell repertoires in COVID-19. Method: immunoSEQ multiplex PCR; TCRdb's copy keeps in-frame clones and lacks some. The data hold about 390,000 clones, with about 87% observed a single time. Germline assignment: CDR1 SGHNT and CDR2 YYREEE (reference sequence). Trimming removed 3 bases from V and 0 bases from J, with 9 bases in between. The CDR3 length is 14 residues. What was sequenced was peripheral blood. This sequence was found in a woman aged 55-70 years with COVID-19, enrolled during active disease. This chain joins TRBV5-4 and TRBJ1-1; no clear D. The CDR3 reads CASSSRQLNTEAFF. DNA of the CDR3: TGTGCCAGCAGCTCCCGACAACTGAACACTGAAGCTTTCTTT.